The 3 T cell receptor beta chains reported below all come from one sample, sequenced in a study of blood T cell repertoires in COVID-19. TCRdb keeps only in-frame clones here, not all; method: immunoSEQ multiplex PCR. The sample has some 90,000 clones; 80% are singletons. Sequenced: peripheral blood. These receptors were obtained from a woman aged 65 to 85 with acute or convalescent COVID-19.

This clone occurred once. J is TRBJ2-7 and V is TRBV10-3, with a possible D match to TRBD1 (5 bases). The CDR3 contains 11 residues. In germline, CDR1 is ENHRY, CDR2 SYGVKD. V was pared by 7 bases and J by 5 bases, with 9 bases between. Here the CDR3 reads CAITPGNEQYF. CDR3 sequence (DNA): TGTGCCATCACCCCAGGGAACGAGCAGTACTTC.

The CDR3 nucleotides are TGTGCCAGCAGTTTCACGGGACAGTTCAATCAGCCCCAGCATTTT. Translation: CASSFTGQFNQPQHF. The V gene is TRBV28, the J gene TRBJ1-5; the match to TRBD1 covers 7 bases. V shed 3 bases and J 3 bases; nucleotides not matched to a gene: 5. This CDR3 has 15 amino acids. Germline CDR1 reads MDHEN; CDR2 reads SYDVKM.

This chain connects TRBV19 to TRBJ2-1; 10 bases are a match to TRBD2. Germline CDR1 and CDR2: LNHDA and SQIVND (reference sequence). The CDR3 spans 14 residues. V shed 5 bases and J 6 bases; nucleotides not matched to a gene: 4. CDR3: CASSPSGGRNEQFF. CDR3 DNA: TGTGCCAGTAGTCCTAGCGGGGGACGCAATGAGCAGTTCTTC.